One T cell receptor beta chain is described in this entry. Here immunoSEQ multiplex PCR was the method, and the copy in TCRdb shows in-frame clones only, minus some. The sample yields 240,000 or so clones, about nine tenths seen once. This CDR3 spans 15 amino acids. Germline lookup yields CDR1 ENHRY and CDR2 SYGVKD. Trimming left V 0 bases short and J 9 bases short, with 12 bases between. This sample is drawn from a study of blood T cell repertoires in COVID-19. Self-reported history from a screening survey and questionnaire set each donor's cohort. Exposed study participants had met a COVID-19 case within 2 weeks before entry.

Material: PBMCs or T cells enriched from blood (not recorded which). V gene TRBV10-3 combines with J gene TRBJ1-6; D is perhaps TRBD1 (6 bases). The TCR sequence derives from a man aged 50 to 60 who had been exposed to COVID-19. CDR3 bases: TGTGCCATCAGTGAGTCGACAGGATTGGGTTCACCCCTCCACTTT. It encodes CAISESTGLGSPLHF.